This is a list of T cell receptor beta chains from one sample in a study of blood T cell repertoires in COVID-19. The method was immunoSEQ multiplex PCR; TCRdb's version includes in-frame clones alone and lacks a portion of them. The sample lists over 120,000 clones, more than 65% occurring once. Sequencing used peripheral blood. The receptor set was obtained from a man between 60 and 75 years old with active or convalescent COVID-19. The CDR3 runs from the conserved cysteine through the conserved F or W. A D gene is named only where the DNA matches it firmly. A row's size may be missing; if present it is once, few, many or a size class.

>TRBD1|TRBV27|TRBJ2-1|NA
CASSSGTGNNEQFF
TGTGCCAGCAGCTCCGGGACAGGTAACAATGAGCAGTTCTTC
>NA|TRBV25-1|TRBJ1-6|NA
CASKRQENNSPLHF
TGTGCCAGCAAAAGACAGGAGAATAATTCACCCCTCCACTTT
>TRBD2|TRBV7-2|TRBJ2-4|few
CASSPRDYQNIQYF
TGTGCCAGCAGCCCCCGGGACTATCAAAACATTCAGTACTTC
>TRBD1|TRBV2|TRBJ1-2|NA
CASSEERQGAFNYGYTF
TGTGCCAGCAGTGAAGAGCGGCAGGGGGCCTTTAACTATGGCTACACCTTC
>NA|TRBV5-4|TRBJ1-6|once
CASSFQGYNSPLHF
TGTGCCAGCAGCTTTCAGGGGTATAATTCACCCCTCCACTTT
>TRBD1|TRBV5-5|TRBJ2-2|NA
CASSLQGANTGELFF
TGTGCCAGCAGCTTACAGGGGGCGAACACCGGGGAGCTGTTTTTT
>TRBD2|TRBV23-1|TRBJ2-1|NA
CASSQKRSGRTPYNEQFF
TGCGCCAGCAGTCAGAAGCGTAGCGGGAGAACGCCCTACAATGAGCAGTTCTTC
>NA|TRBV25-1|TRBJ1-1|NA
CASSEYENFRVTEAFF
TGTGCCAGCAGTGAATATGAGAATTTTCGGGTCACTGAAGCTTTCTTT
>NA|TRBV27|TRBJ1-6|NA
CASSLTEYNSPLHF
TGTGCCAGCAGTCTGACAGAGTATAATTCACCCCTCCACTTT
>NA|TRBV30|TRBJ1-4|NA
CAWRSSGEKVFF
TGTGCCTGGAGAAGTTCGGGTGAAAAGGTGTTTTTT
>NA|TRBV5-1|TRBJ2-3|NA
CASSSSTDTQYF
TGCGCCAGCAGCTCTAGCACAGATACGCAGTATTTT
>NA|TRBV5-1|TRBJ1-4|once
CASSLVTGTPTNEKLFF
TGCGCCAGCAGCTTGGTCACAGGCACCCCAACTAATGAAAAACTGTTTTTT
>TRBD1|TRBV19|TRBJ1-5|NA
CASNYGQGRQPQHF
TGTGCCAGTAATTATGGACAGGGGAGGCAGCCCCAGCATTTT
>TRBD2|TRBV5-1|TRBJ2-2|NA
CASSLVTSDTGELFF
TGCGCCAGCAGCTTGGTGACTAGCGACACCGGGGAGCTGTTTTTT
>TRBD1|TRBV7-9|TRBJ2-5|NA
CASSTNRGEETQYF
TGTGCCAGCAGCACCAACAGGGGGGAGGAGACCCAGTACTTC
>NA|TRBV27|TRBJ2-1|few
CASSHEQTNYNEQFF
TGTGCCAGCAGTCACGAACAGACCAACTACAATGAGCAGTTCTTC
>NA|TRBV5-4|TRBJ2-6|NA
CASSSRNSGANVLTF
TGTGCCAGCAGCTCGAGGAACTCTGGGGCCAACGTCCTGACTTTC
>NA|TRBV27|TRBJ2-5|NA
CASSRQGGETQYF
TGTGCCAGCAGTCGACAGGGAGGAGAGACCCAGTACTTC
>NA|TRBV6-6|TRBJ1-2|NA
CASSFTPNYGYTF
TGTGCCAGCAGCTTCACTCCAAACTATGGCTACACCTTC
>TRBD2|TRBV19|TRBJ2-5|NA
CASSIRSSGGPRSQETQYF
TGTGCCAGTAGTATACGCTCCAGCGGGGGCCCCCGTTCCCAAGAGACCCAGTACTTC